A single sample is the source of the 3 T cell receptor beta chains below, sequenced in a study of blood T cells in healthy people across ages. Next came a second PCR, run for roughly 6 to 11 cycles, which used a sample-barcoded 5' primer along with a J-beta primer mix. TCRdb passed the 5' RACE reads through MiXCR, listing each CDR3 protein once. This sample has about 1,500,000 distinct CDR3 sequences; 28% occur once, and the top ten carry over 7%. Sequences were obtained from blood. These receptor sequences come from a woman aged 25 to 39 in good health.

The rearrangement uses TRBV9 and TRBJ1-5; 8 nucleotides align to TRBD1. Germline V gives CDR1 SGDLS, CDR2 YYNGEE. Trimming took 0 bases from V and 6 from J; bases not matched to a gene: 5. The CDR3 sequence is 15 residues long. The CDR3 DNA follows: TGTGCCAGCAGCGTAGGGACAGGGCGCGGTCAGCCCCAGCATTTT. This encodes CASSVGTGRGQPQHF.

The V gene is TRBV20-1, the J gene TRBJ2-5; D gene ambiguous. The germline V gene encodes CDR1 DFQATT and CDR2 SNEGSKA (reference sequence). This CDR3 contains 13 residues. V was pared by 1 base and J by 5 bases, with 11 bases between. The CDR3: CSARAGRTETQYF. The DNA of the CDR3 is TGCAGTGCTAGAGCAGGACGGACGGAGACCCAGTACTTC.

This clonotype was detected only a few times. The V gene is TRBV5-1, the J gene TRBJ2-5; 11 nucleotides match TRBD2. The V segment lost 4 bases and the J segment 4 bases; nucleotides outside the gene matches: 9. Per germline, CDR1 SGHRS and CDR2 YFSETQ. The CDR3 consists of 16 residues. The CDR3 loop reads CASSRDTSGRGETQYF. The CDR3 DNA reads TGCGCCAGCAGCCGCGATACTAGCGGGAGAGGAGAGACCCAGTACTTC.